This section outlines one T cell receptor (beta chain) sequence together with its context. This clonotype was recorded many times. It lacks a known antigen. There are no base qualities to consult, and no much larger clone falls within one base. These data are taken from a study of breast tumors, draining lymph nodes, adjacent tissues (dated by TCRdb to between 2015 and 2016). Regarding the complete study: TCR beta repertoires were compared across tumor, adjacent nontumor tissue and axillary lymph nodes obtained from breast cancer patients. The study was designed to assess the relationships and possible T-cell exchange between tumor, surrounding tissue and draining lymph node repertoires in human breast cancer. The full study reports these points: Tumor T-cell repertoires showed less diversity than lymph node repertoires and more diversity than nontumor tissue repertoires, and tumor T-cell repertoires showed preferential V and J gene usage. Tumor and nontumor tissue repertoires were significantly more similar in luminal-like than in basal-like breast cancer. The data were considered consistent with the idea that most tumor T cells come from the lymph node and then expand in tumor tissue. Rather than being directly demonstrated, the conclusion that tumor T cells originate in lymph nodes was presented as consistent with a hypothesis.

Sequencing instrument: Illumina HiSeq 2000. TCR beta chain libraries were generated through multiplex PCR amplification. High-throughput sequencing was used to analyze the amplified TCR beta chain products. TCRdb trimmed public reads at Q25 via fastp, called clones via MiXCR and kept in-frame beta chains. Rows are combined by CDR3 protein, so each entry shows the most common genes and DNA. Within this sample are 13,000 to 15,000 distinct CDR3 sequences, with roughly 55% of them counted one time only. Around 30% of the sample goes to the ten largest clones. The adjacent samples were made up of nontumor breast tissue that surrounded the tumor. From V the trimming removes 0 bases and from J it removes 2 bases, while the gene matches leave 7 bases of the junction unaccounted for. Via the germline V gene (reference sequence), CDR1 is DFQATT and CDR2 SNEGSKA. Inclusive of the bounding cysteine and phenylalanine, the CDR3 is 16 residues long. This entry keeps only the CDR3 DNA: 48 bases, framed from base 1.

The chain is made from TRBV20-1 and TRBJ2-5; 9 bases in between match TRBD2. This clonotype was obtained from a female donor with breast cancer. Some clones in this sample may be carry-over from other donors' samples. Sample: tumor-adjacent breast tissue. The DNA sequence is as follows: TGCAGTGCTAGAGAGGGAGCGGGGGGCAGACAAGAGACCCAGTACTTC. It encodes CSAREGAGGRQETQYF.